The rows below give T cell receptor beta chains drawn from one sample of a study of monozygotic twins with inflammatory bowel disease. After re-calling the 5' RACE reads, TCRdb lists one entry per CDR3 protein, DNA absent. The listing records around 190,000 distinct CDR3 sequences. Sequenced input: blood. The receptors were sampled from a human donor with ulcerative colitis or Crohn's disease, or a healthy co-twin of an affected twin (not recorded which). Each CDR3 is given with its conserved first and last residue. Each record gives: V gene, J gene, CDR3 protein.

TRBV6-1	TRBJ1-6	CASSLTGGFPYNSPLHF
TRBV7-6	TRBJ2-1	CASSLASSYNEQFF
TRBV9	TRBJ1-6	CASSAQANNSPLHF
TRBV6-2/TRBV6-3	TRBJ2-5	CASSYLGRTGQETQYF
TRBV19	TRBJ2-7	CASSMNRGGYEQYF
TRBV3-1	TRBJ2-5	CASSQEAWRGQYF
TRBV29-1	TRBJ2-1	CSANKGWDEQFF
TRBV19	TRBJ2-7	CASSVDVTYEQYF
TRBV20-1	TRBJ2-4	CSARIGGRDKNIQYF
TRBV6-5	TRBJ1-3	CASSYNTGNTIYF
TRBV7-6	TRBJ2-3	CASSHNGGQDTQYF
TRBV6-2/TRBV6-3	TRBJ2-2	CASGRYRETGELFF
TRBV29-1	TRBJ1-2	CSAEGASSRSGYTF
TRBV5-1	TRBJ2-4	CASSVGQYKNIQYF
TRBV5-4	TRBJ2-3	CASSPRRGSTDTQYF
TRBV20-1	TRBJ1-1	CSATTLTANTEAFF
TRBV5-1	TRBJ1-2	CASSFRQNDGYTF
TRBV7-9	TRBJ2-7	CASSTGTHYEQYF
TRBV14	TRBJ1-1	CASSSWTDEAFF
TRBV3-1	TRBJ1-1	CASSPSGYGAFF
TRBV11-2	TRBJ2-7	CASSSQFSYEQYF
TRBV6-1	TRBJ1-5	CASSDGVVTNQPQHF
TRBV12-3/TRBV12-4	TRBJ1-5	CASSPSSGVAQPQHF
TRBV5-1	TRBJ2-1	CASSLVTYNEQFF
TRBV5-1	TRBJ1-2	CASSFSAADFGYGYTF
TRBV7-2	TRBJ2-3	CASSRGLVRTDTQYF
TRBV6-1	TRBJ2-7	CASSEGTDPYEQYF
TRBV5-1	TRBJ2-1	CASRDSSTGGMIDEQFF
TRBV18	TRBJ1-5	CASSPPLGQGTQPQHF
TRBV20-1	TRBJ1-4	CSARVEGANEKLFF
TRBV6-1	TRBJ1-5	CASSKQVMEPQHF
TRBV4-2	TRBJ2-7	CASSQVSLDSSYEQYF
TRBV20-1	TRBJ2-3	CSASMAGRQYF
TRBV16	TRBJ1-1	CASGLWASGTEAFF
TRBV18	TRBJ1-2	CASSPSVTRDYGYTF
TRBV5-1	TRBJ2-5	CASRTGQETQYF
TRBV7-2	TRBJ2-5	CASSLGTGAGEETQYF
TRBV6-5	TRBJ2-1	CASGRGDSEQFF
TRBV20-1	TRBJ1-1	CSARVGRESEAFF
TRBV20-1	TRBJ2-5	CSAGTAEETQYF
TRBV6-1	TRBJ2-2	CASSKTSGGVGELFF
TRBV5-1	TRBJ1-3	CASSQMGTSGNTIYF